The 27 T cell receptor beta chains below were found in one sample sequenced in a study of shared T cell receptors in the human thymus (dated by TCRdb to 2020 to 2023). Libraries came from the immunoSEQ multiplex PCR assay. Entries here come from immuneACCESS through TCRdb and include only in-frame sequences with V and J called. Some clones fail to appear in such tables; in the studies checked, an unresolved V gene covers under half of the shortfall, and the cause of the remainder is unknown. This sample lists hundreds of thousands of clones; 88% were detected once. Of the sample, around 0.0099% is held by the ten largest clones. The same data also went into a second study, on human thymus T cells.

Specimen: thymocytes. All receptors derive from a boy younger than two with a congenital heart defect. Donor details come from another sample of the same person, matched by shared clones.

The chain combines TRBV9 with TRBJ2-1; 9 nucleotides match TRBD2. Germline V gene sequence: CDR1 SGDLS, CDR2 YYNGEE. The CDR3 length is 17 residues. J gave up 4 bases and V 0 bases, and 8 bases lay outside the gene matches. The CDR3 here is CASSVVGGRASYNEQFF. Written as DNA, the CDR3 is TGTGCCAGCAGCGTAGTCGGCGGGAGGGCCAGTTACAATGAGCAGTTCTTC.

CDR3 nucleotides: TGCAGTGCCAGGACAGGGGGCGGCTACACCTTC. This translates into CSARTGGGYTF. This rearrangement joins TRBV20-1 to TRBJ1-2, with TRBD1 identical over 11 bases. The CDR3 covers 11 residues. Germline V gives CDR1 DFQATT, CDR2 SNEGSKA (reference sequence). V lost 6 bases, J lost 8 bases, and 2 bases stayed unmatched.

V gene TRBV5-1 combines with J gene TRBJ2-5, with TRBD2 matching over 13 bases. This CDR3 has 18 amino acids. The J segment lost 4 bases and the V segment lost 1 base, leaving 10 bases of the junction unmatched. Germline values: CDR1 SGHRS, CDR2 YFSETQ. The CDR3: CASSLTSGRVLARETQYF. Here the CDR3 DNA reads TGCGCCAGCAGCTTGACTAGCGGGAGGGTCCTTGCGAGAGAGACCCAGTACTTC.

V is TRBV7-9 and J is TRBJ1-2; the match to TRBD1 covers 7 bases. Losses at the gene ends were 5 bases for V and 0 bases for J; bases not matched to a gene: 3. The CDR3 runs to 14 residues. The germline gives CDR1 SEHNR, CDR2 FQNEAQ (reference sequence). The CDR3 DNA reads as TGTGCCAGCAGCCTCGGGACAGCTAACTATGGCTACACCTTC. Its translation is CASSLGTANYGYTF.

The chain carries TRBV28 and TRBJ1-3; 8 positions match TRBD1. The CDR3 runs 17 residues. V shed 4 bases and J 0 bases; nucleotides not matched to a gene: 8. Germline V gene lookup returns CDR1 MDHEN and CDR2 SYDVKM. This CDR3 reads CASSSEDREGSGNTIYF. CDR3 bases: TGTGCCAGCAGTTCAGAGGACAGGGAAGGCTCTGGAAACACCATATATTTT.

V gene TRBV27 combines with J gene TRBJ2-3; 10 nucleotides align to TRBD2. Germline assignment: CDR1 MNHEY and CDR2 SMNVEV (reference sequence). J was trimmed by 4 bases and V by 0 bases; bases with no gene match: 13. This CDR3 is built from 19 residues. The CDR3 coding sequence is TGTGCCAGCAGTTTATCGATACAACCCCTAGCGGGGGAGGCAGATACGCAGTATTTT. Protein product: CASSLSIQPLAGEADTQYF.

Here the CDR3 reads CASSLQLPYEQYF. The CDR3 DNA reads as TGTGCCAGCAGTTTACAACTTCCCTACGAGCAGTACTTC. The chain carries TRBV28 and TRBJ2-7, with no clear D. The CDR3 is made up of 13 amino acids. CDR1 and CDR2 from the germline V gene are MDHEN and SYDVKM. The germline V and J ends were trimmed by 2 bases and 2 bases, with 7 bases remaining between them.

V is TRBV4-1 and J is TRBJ2-5, with D perhaps matching TRBD1 (6 bases). CDR1 and CDR2 (germline): MGHRA, YSYEKL. The CDR3 spans 16 residues. Trimming removed 1 base from V and 1 base from J, with 13 bases in between. The chain's CDR3 is CASSQVGYRAQETQYF. The DNA for the CDR3 is TGCGCCAGCAGCCAAGTCGGGTACAGGGCCCAAGAGACCCAGTACTTC.

The chain has TRBV18 and TRBJ1-1; TRBD1 agrees at 7 bases. The ends lost 2 bases at V and 4 bases at J; junction bases unmatched: 7. The germline CDR1 and CDR2 sequences are KGHSH and LQKENI. This CDR3 has 15 amino acids. This CDR3 is CASSPRTGWGTEAFF. Written as DNA, the CDR3 is TGTGCCAGCTCACCAAGGACAGGATGGGGCACTGAAGCTTTCTTT.

The rearrangement uses TRBV6-5 and TRBJ1-4; TRBD1 aligns across 8 bases. Trimming took 0 bases from V and 5 from J; bases not matched to a gene: 2. CDR3 length: 15 residues. Looked up from germline, CDR1 is MNHEY and CDR2 is SVGAGI. CDR3 amino acids: CASSYSRTGNEKLFF. CDR3 nucleotide sequence: TGTGCCAGCAGTTACTCACGGACAGGGAATGAAAAACTGTTTTTT.

V usage is TRBV5-1 and J usage is TRBJ2-2, with TRBD1 matching 9 bases. The CDR3 is made up of 17 amino acids. Looked up from germline, CDR1 is SGHRS and CDR2 is YFSETQ. Losses at the gene ends were 3 bases for V and 4 bases for J; bases not matched to a gene: 10. The CDR3 region is CASSYPNRGQGTGELFF. Written as DNA, the CDR3 is TGCGCCAGCAGCTACCCCAACAGGGGGCAGGGCACCGGGGAGCTGTTTTTT.

The gene calls are TRBV11-2 and TRBJ2-3; 11 bases line up with TRBD2. Germline V gene data show CDR1 as SGHAT and CDR2 as FQNNGV. The V gene end was trimmed by 5 bases and the J gene end by 1 base; junction bases not matched to a gene: 5. The CDR3 consists of 16 residues. Here the CDR3 DNA reads TGTGCCAGCAGCGTTGGGACTAGCGGAGGCACAGATACGCAGTATTTT. Amino acids: CASSVGTSGGTDTQYF.

The chain couples TRBV5-4 to TRBJ2-5; maybe TRBD2 (6 bases). Trimming pared 0 bases from V and 5 bases from J, leaving 14 bases between. Germline CDR1 is SGHNT and CDR2 is YYREEE (reference sequence). The CDR3 runs to 15 residues. CDR3 coding DNA: TGTGCCAGCAGCTTGGCCGGCGGGGAGAAGGAGACCCAGTACTTC. This translates into CASSLAGGEKETQYF.

The gene calls are TRBV6-6 and TRBJ2-3; the D is unclear. Germline loops: CDR1 MNHNY, CDR2 SVGAGI (reference sequence). V shed 8 bases and J shed 3 bases, with 3 bases lying between them. This CDR3 comprises 10 residues. CDR3 nucleotides: TGTGCCAGCTCGACAGATACGCAGTATTTT. Protein product: CASSTDTQYF.

The chain combines TRBV5-6 with TRBJ1-1, with TRBD1 identical over 8 bases. CDR1 is SGHDT and CDR2 is YYEEEE in the germline V gene. V shed 4 bases and J 3 bases; nucleotides not matched to a gene: 5. The length of the CDR3 is 14 residues. This chain's CDR3 is CASSRPQGDTEAFF. The CDR3 DNA reads TGTGCCAGCAGCCGCCCACAGGGGGACACTGAAGCTTTCTTT.

The chain joins TRBV13 to TRBJ2-3, with D maybe TRBD2 (5 bases). The CDR3 length is 14 residues. Germline CDR1 is PRHDT and CDR2 is FYEKMQ (reference sequence). V lost 8 bases and J 10 bases, leaving 22 bases between the germline ends. CDR3 sequence reads: CASAPPSGSGAQYF. As DNA, the CDR3 is TGTGCCAGCGCGCCCCCCAGCGGCAGTGGAGCGCAGTATTTT. The full variable domain, completed using reference TRBV13 and TRBJ2-3, is AAGVIQSPRHLIKEKRETATLKCYPIPRHDTVYWYQQGPGQDPQFLISFYEKMQSDKGSIPDRFSAQQFSDYHSELNMSSLELGDSALYFCASAPPSGSGAQYFGPGTRLTVL.

The chain combines TRBV7-2 with TRBJ2-7, with 11 bases that match TRBD2. Losses at the gene ends were 5 bases for V and 6 bases for J; bases not matched to a gene: 9. Germline values: CDR1 SGHTA, CDR2 FQGNSA. The CDR3 totals 15 residues. CDR3 coding DNA: TGTGCCAGCAGCCGAGGCACTAGCGGGAGTTCCGAGCAGTACTTC. Protein sequence: CASSRGTSGSSEQYF.

This sequence joins TRBV7-9 and TRBJ1-1; TRBD1 matches 7 bases. This CDR3 comprises 16 residues. Germline V lookup: CDR1 SEHNR, CDR2 FQNEAQ (reference sequence). V gave up 5 bases and J gave up 0 bases; unmatched junction bases: 9. The DNA for the CDR3 is TGTGCCAGCAGCGGCGGACAGGCCGGTATGAACACTGAAGCTTTCTTT. This codes for CASSGGQAGMNTEAFF.

V usage is TRBV2 and J usage is TRBJ1-4; no firm D call. The CDR3 has 12 amino acids. Looked up from germline, CDR1 is SNHLY and CDR2 is FYNNEI. V lost 5 bases and J lost 11, with 12 bases in between. This CDR3 is CASSLDFGKLFF. For the CDR3, the DNA is TGTGCCAGCAGTCTTGACTTCGGGAAACTGTTTTTT.

The chain carries TRBV9 and TRBJ1-1; possibly TRBD1 for D (6 bases). V gave up 4 bases and J gave up 0 bases, with 7 bases separating them. Germline V gene lookup returns CDR1 SGDLS and CDR2 YYNGEE. The CDR3 length is 13 residues. Here the CDR3 reads CASSRQVNTEAFF. Here the CDR3 DNA reads TGTGCCAGCAGCAGACAGGTGAACACTGAAGCTTTCTTT.

This clone was picked up one time. The rearrangement joins TRBV18 to TRBJ2-1; 16 bases align to TRBD2. The CDR3 totals 16 residues. With 5 bases clipped from V and 8 bases from J, the junction kept 6 bases outside the gene matches. Looked up from germline, CDR1 is KGHSH and CDR2 is LQKENI. The CDR3 DNA sequence: TGTGCCAGCTCATCGGGACTAGCGGGAGGGCCGCATGAGCAGTTCTTC. Amino acids: CASSSGLAGGPHEQFF.

This clone was seen once. The chain joins TRBV11-3 to TRBJ2-5, with TRBD2 identical over 11 bases. The CDR3 runs 17 residues. Germline lookup yields CDR1 SGHNT and CDR2 YENEEA. After removal of 1 base from V and 3 bases from J, the junction contained 7 bases not matched to a gene. The CDR3 sequence: CASSLVGSGRAEETQYF. The CDR3 nucleotides are TGTGCCAGCAGCTTAGTTGGTAGCGGGAGGGCTGAAGAGACCCAGTACTTC.

The chain combines TRBV11-2 with TRBJ2-1; TRBD2 aligns across 10 bases. Germline trimming cut 1 base from V and 1 base from J; bases unmatched to any gene: 10. This CDR3 is built from 19 residues. CDR1 SGHAT and CDR2 FQNNGV come from the germline V gene. The CDR3 sequence: CASSLGKREGLISYNEQFF. The CDR3 nucleotides are TGTGCCAGCAGCTTAGGTAAGCGGGAGGGCCTCATATCCTACAATGAGCAGTTCTTC.

The rearrangement uses TRBV27 and TRBJ2-2; 9 bases map to TRBD1. Germline V gene sequence: CDR1 MNHEY, CDR2 SMNVEV (reference sequence). CDR3 size: 16 residues. With V trimmed by 6 bases and J by 3 bases, 8 bases remained unmatched. The CDR3 DNA is TGTGCCAGCAGCGGTGGACAGGGGAAGCACACCGGGGAGCTGTTTTTT. This sequence encodes CASSGGQGKHTGELFF.

This clone was detected only once. Within the sample, other DNA sequences also encode this same CDR3. The J gene is TRBJ1-4, the V gene TRBV4-3; 7 bases line up with TRBD1. From germline, CDR1 is LGHNA and CDR2 YSLEER. The CDR3 is made up of 16 amino acids. J was trimmed by 2 bases and V by 1 base; bases with no gene match: 4. The CDR3 DNA reads as TGCGCCAGCAGCCAAGGAGACAGGGCCACTAATGAAAAACTGTTTTTT. It encodes CASSQGDRATNEKLFF.

This chain uses TRBV6-1 with TRBJ1-5, with 12 nucleotides matching TRBD1. The CDR3 totals 15 residues. V lost 6 bases, J lost 7 bases, and 7 bases stayed unmatched. Germline CDR1 is MNHNS and CDR2 is SASEGT. This CDR3 reads CASRGRDRGRQPQHF. CDR3 coding DNA: TGTGCCAGCAGAGGCCGGGACAGGGGGCGACAGCCCCAGCATTTT.

The genes are TRBV19 and TRBJ1-2; 8 nucleotides match TRBD1. This CDR3 spans 15 amino acids. V trimming: 5 bases; J trimming: 4 bases; junction bases outside the gene matches: 9. The germline V gene has CDR1 LNHDA and CDR2 SQIVND (reference sequence). The DNA of the CDR3 is TGTGCCAGTAGTCCTAGGACAGGGTGGATCTATGGCTACACCTTC. Translated: CASSPRTGWIYGYTF. Together with reference TRBV19 and TRBJ1-2, the CDR3 gives the full variable domain: DGGITQSPKYLFRKEGQNVTLSCEQNLNHDAMYWYRQDPGQGLRLIYYSQIVNDFQKGDIAEGYSVSREKKESFPLTVTSAQKNPTAFYLCASSPRTGWIYGYTFGSGTRLTVV.